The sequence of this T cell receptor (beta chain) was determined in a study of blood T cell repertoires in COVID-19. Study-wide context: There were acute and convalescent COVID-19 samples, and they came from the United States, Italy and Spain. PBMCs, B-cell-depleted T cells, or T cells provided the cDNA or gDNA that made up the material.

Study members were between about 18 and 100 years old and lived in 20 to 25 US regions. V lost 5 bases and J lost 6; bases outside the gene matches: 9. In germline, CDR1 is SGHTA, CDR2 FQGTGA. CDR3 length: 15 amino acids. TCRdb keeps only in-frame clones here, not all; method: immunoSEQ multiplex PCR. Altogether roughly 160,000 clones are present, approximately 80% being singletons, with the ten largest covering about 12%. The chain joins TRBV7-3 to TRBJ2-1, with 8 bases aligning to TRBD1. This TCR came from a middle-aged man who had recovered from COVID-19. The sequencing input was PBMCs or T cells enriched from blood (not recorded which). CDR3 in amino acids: CASSQGAGAANEQFF. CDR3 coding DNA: TGTGCCAGCAGCCAGGGGGCGGGTGCCGCCAATGAGCAGTTCTTC. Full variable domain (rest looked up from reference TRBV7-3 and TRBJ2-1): GAGVSQTPSNKVTEKGKYVELRCDPISGHTALYWYRQSLGQGPEFLIYFQGTGAADDSGLPNDRFFAVRPEGSVSTLKIQRTERGDSAVYLCASSQGAGAANEQFFGPGTRLTVL.